This T cell receptor beta chain appears in the sequencing data of a study of T cell changes during pregnancy in multiple sclerosis. V was clipped by 1 base and J by 4 bases, with 11 bases between them. Germline V gene sequence: CDR1 SNHLY, CDR2 FYNNEI. This CDR3 is built from 14 residues. The protocol was immunoSEQ multiplex PCR, while the TCRdb copy is restricted to in-frame clones and leaves out a portion. The sample consists of 21,000 or so clones, roughly 90% of them appearing once. The sequence was obtained from a female donor in good health, enrolled as a control in a pregnancy study. The chain links TRBV2 to TRBJ2-7; TRBD1 is a possible D gene (6 bases). Sample: CD8+ T cells from peripheral blood mononuclear cells, taken in the second trimester of pregnancy. CDR3 sequence (DNA): TGTGCCAGCAGTGAAGGGGGGCCGGGGTACGAGCAGTACTTC. Protein product: CASSEGGPGYEQYF.